This entry describes one TCR beta chain. The antigen is unknown. This specimen comes from a study of graft-versus-host responses after intestinal transplantation. The V segment lost 2 bases and the J segment 7 bases; nucleotides outside the gene matches: 9. Germline CDR1 reads MNHNS; CDR2 reads SASEGT. CDR3 length: 18 residues. The repertoire was sequenced with immunoSEQ multiplex PCR; TCRdb's copy has only in-frame clones and lacks some. The sample comprises around 84,000 clones, roughly 80% of which are singletons, and roughly 15% rests with the top ten. The chain recombines TRBV6-1 with TRBJ2-2; 14 bases agree with TRBD2. The TCR comes from a human donor who received an intestinal transplant. The source was unstimulated CD8+ T cells sorted from spleen or lymph node cells, collected before intestinal transplant. The CDR3 region is CASSEPGLAGADSGELFF. The CDR3 DNA reads as TGTGCCAGCAGTGAACCGGGACTAGCGGGAGCTGATAGCGGGGAGCTGTTTTTT.